A single sample gave rise to the 17 T cell receptor beta chains below, sequenced in a study of OX40 agonist ivuxolimab in advanced cancers. The method was immunoSEQ multiplex PCR; TCRdb's version includes in-frame clones alone and lacks a portion of them. Among some 70,000 clones listed, more than 85% were seen once. The source material was CD4+ or CD8+ T cells sorted from blood, sampled in a trial of the OX40 agonist ivuxolimab. The source of these receptors is an adult with an advanced solid tumor such as melanoma, head and neck, liver or kidney cancer.

V gene TRBV28 combines with J gene TRBJ1-2; 7 positions agree with TRBD1. The CDR3 runs 13 residues. Germline V lookup: CDR1 MDHEN, CDR2 SYDVKM. Trimming removed 6 bases from V and 3 bases from J; junction bases left unmatched: 4. CDR3 in amino acids: CASRLGTDYGYTF. CDR3 bases: TGTGCCAGCAGATTAGGGACAGACTATGGCTACACCTTC.

V is TRBV18 and J is TRBJ2-2; D is tentatively TRBD1 or TRBD2 (5 bases each). This CDR3 has 15 residues. Trimming took 6 bases from V and 1 from J, leaving 12 bases between them. The germline V gene encodes CDR1 KGHSH and CDR2 LQKENI. Here the CDR3 reads CASSPGRQNTGELFF. CDR3 nucleotide sequence: TGTGCCAGCTCTCCGGGACGGCAGAACACCGGGGAGCTGTTTTTT. The full variable domain, with the rest looked up from reference TRBV18 and TRBJ2-2, is NAGVMQNPRHLVRRRGQEARLRCSPMKGHSHVYWYRQLPEEGLKFMVYLQKENIIDESGMPKERFSAEFPKEGPSILRIQQVVRGDSAAYFCASSPGRQNTGELFFGEGSRLTVL.

This rearrangement joins TRBV5-1 to TRBJ2-2; no definite D call. CDR1 and CDR2 from the germline V gene are SGHRS and YFSETQ. CDR3 length equals 12 residues. V was pared by 2 bases and J by 4 bases, with 3 bases between. As DNA, the CDR3 is TGCGCCAGCAGCTTCGGCACCGGGGAGCTGTTTTTT. Its protein product is CASSFGTGELFF.

This clone was seen only once. The chain carries TRBV10-3 and TRBJ1-4; possible D gene TRBD1, 5 bases. The CDR3 consists of 15 residues. V was cut by 0 bases and J by 5 bases, with 10 bases left in between. Per germline, CDR1 ENHRY and CDR2 SYGVKD. CDR3 nucleotides: TGTGCCATCAGTGAGTCGGGGCGGACAAATGAAAAACTGTTTTTT. Protein: CAISESGRTNEKLFF.

This clone was detected only once. The genes are TRBV6-5 and TRBJ2-5; D perhaps matches TRBD1 (6 bases). V was trimmed by 5 bases and J by 9 bases, leaving 22 bases between them. This CDR3 is built from 15 residues. Germline V gene lookup returns CDR1 MNHEY and CDR2 SVGAGI. The CDR3 here is CASSKSGTPSRAQYF. The CDR3, as DNA: TGTGCCAGCAGTAAATCCGGGACACCGAGTCGGGCCCAGTACTTC.

The CDR3 nucleotides read TGTGCCAGCAGTTCCGGAGGGGGGAGGATAGATACGCAGTATTTT. Translating it yields CASSSGGGRIDTQYF. This chain connects TRBV5-4 to TRBJ2-3; D may be TRBD1 or TRBD2 (6 bases each). There are 15 residues in the CDR3. CDR1 SGHNT and CDR2 YYREEE come from the germline V gene (reference sequence). The V gene lost 5 bases and the J gene lost 5 bases, with 18 bases spanning the gap.

The rearrangement joins TRBV7-9 to TRBJ1-5, with 9 bases identical to TRBD1. The length of the CDR3 is 17 residues. V lost 5 bases, J lost 1 base, and 9 bases stayed unmatched. Per germline, CDR1 SEHNR and CDR2 FQNEAQ (reference sequence). CDR3 nucleotide sequence: TGTGCCAGCAGCCCAGACCGAGGGACAGGGAGCAATCAGCCCCAGCATTTT. Protein sequence: CASSPDRGTGSNQPQHF.

V and J are TRBV18 and TRBJ2-4; 7 bases fit TRBD1. This CDR3 contains 19 residues. CDR1 and CDR2 (germline): KGHSH, LQKENI. Trimming removed 1 base from V and 0 bases from J; junction bases left unmatched: 12. CDR3: CASSPLQGGAGSAKNIQYF. The CDR3 nucleotides read TGTGCCAGCTCACCACTCCAAGGGGGCGCGGGTTCAGCCAAAAACATTCAGTACTTC.

The J gene is TRBJ1-2, the V gene TRBV4-1; TRBD1 matches at 10 bases. Germline CDR1 and CDR2: MGHRA and YSYEKL. The CDR3 loop spans 15 amino acids. V shed 5 bases, J shed 2 bases, and the junction held 5 bases outside the gene matches. CDR3 residues: CASSAGTGENYGYTF. The CDR3 DNA is TGCGCCAGCAGCGCCGGGACAGGGGAAAACTATGGCTACACCTTC.

The gene calls are TRBV7-8 and TRBJ2-2, with D tentatively TRBD2 (6 bases). The CDR3 has 16 residues. Trimming took 1 base from V and 4 from J, leaving 13 bases between them. Germline values: CDR1 SGHVS, CDR2 FQNEAQ. The CDR3 loop is CASSLDGGGGTGELFF. The CDR3 DNA follows: TGTGCCAGCAGCTTAGACGGGGGTGGGGGCACCGGGGAGCTGTTTTTT.

The chain uses TRBV18 and TRBJ2-7; maybe TRBD2 (5 bases). With 2 bases removed from V and 0 bases from J, the gap between germline ends came to 8 bases. CDR3 length equals 14 residues. Germline V gene lookup returns CDR1 KGHSH and CDR2 LQKENI. The CDR3 DNA sequence: TGTGCCAGCTCACCAGGGGAGAGCTCCTACGAGCAGTACTTC. Translating gives CASSPGESSYEQYF.

This chain uses TRBV6-5 with TRBJ2-1; the D is unclear. V lost 9 bases and J 1 base, leaving 4 bases between the germline ends. The CDR3 is 11 amino acids. The germline CDR1 and CDR2 sequences are MNHEY and SVGAGI. CDR3 sequence reads: CASTSYNEQFF. The CDR3 coding sequence is TGTGCCAGTACATCCTACAATGAGCAGTTCTTC.

The sample holds one count of this clone. V gene TRBV6-5 combines with J gene TRBJ1-4; the match to TRBD1 covers 9 bases. Trimming at V came to 5 bases and at J to 1 base, leaving 2 bases not matched to a gene. CDR3 length: 15 residues. Germline lookup yields CDR1 MNHEY and CDR2 SVGAGI. CDR3 amino acids: CASSQTGGTNEKLFF. CDR3 nucleotide sequence: TGTGCCAGCAGTCAGACAGGGGGAACTAATGAAAAACTGTTTTTT.

V gene TRBV27 combines with J gene TRBJ2-2; 9 bases are shared with TRBD1. The CDR3 sequence is 16 residues long. Germline V CDR1 and CDR2: MNHEY, SMNVEV (reference sequence). Trimming cost V 9 bases and J 6 bases; bases outside gene matches: 14. The CDR3 bases are TGTGCCAGTAGAACCCCGGGACAGGGATCGTCCGGGGAGCTGTTTTTT. Translation gives CASRTPGQGSSGELFF.

J is TRBJ1-4 and V is TRBV7-9; D might be TRBD1 (6 bases). The V gene lost 4 bases and the J gene lost 4 bases, with 16 bases spanning the gap. CDR1 and CDR2 from the germline V gene are SEHNR and FQNEAQ (reference sequence). This CDR3 comprises 16 residues. For the CDR3, the DNA is TGTGCCAGCAGCTACGACCGCTCAGGGGTTAATGAAAAACTGTTTTTT. Translation gives CASSYDRSGVNEKLFF.

This clone was seen only once. The rearrangement uses TRBV7-6 and TRBJ2-7, with D unclear. CDR1 is SGHVS and CDR2 is FNYEAQ in the germline V gene. The V gene lost 1 base and the J gene lost 6 bases, with 10 bases spanning the gap. The CDR3 totals 13 residues. The CDR3 loop is CASSLGRMGEQYF. The CDR3 DNA sequence: TGTGCCAGCAGCTTAGGGCGGATGGGCGAGCAGTACTTC.

The rearrangement links TRBV5-4 to TRBJ2-3; D could derive from TRBD1 or TRBD2 (5 bases each). This CDR3 region has 14 residues. Between the trimmed V and J ends, which lost 4 bases and 7 bases, there was a span of 16 bases. CDR1 and CDR2 (germline): SGHNT, YYREEE (reference sequence). The CDR3 DNA is TGTGCCAGCAGCCCTCGGGACGAATCATATACGCAGTATTTT. Amino acids: CASSPRDESYTQYF.